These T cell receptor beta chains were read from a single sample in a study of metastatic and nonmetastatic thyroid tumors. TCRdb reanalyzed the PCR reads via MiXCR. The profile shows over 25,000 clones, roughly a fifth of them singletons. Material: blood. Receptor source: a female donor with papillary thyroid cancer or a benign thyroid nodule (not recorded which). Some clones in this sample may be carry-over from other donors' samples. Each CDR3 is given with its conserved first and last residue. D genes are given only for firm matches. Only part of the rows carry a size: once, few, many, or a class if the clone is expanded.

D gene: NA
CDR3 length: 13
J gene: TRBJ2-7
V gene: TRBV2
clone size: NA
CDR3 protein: CASWWGNSYEQYF
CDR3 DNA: TGTGCCAGCTGGTGGGGAAACTCCTACGAGCAGTACTTC

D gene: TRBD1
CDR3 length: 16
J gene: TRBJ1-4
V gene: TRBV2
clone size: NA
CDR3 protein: CASRDRAGSANEKLFF
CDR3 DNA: TGTGCCAGCAGGGACAGGGCGGGATCTGCAAATGAAAAACTGTTTTTT

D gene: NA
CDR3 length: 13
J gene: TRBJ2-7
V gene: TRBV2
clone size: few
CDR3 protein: CASSELWGHEQYF
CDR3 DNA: TGTGCCAGCAGTGAACTGTGGGGCCACGAGCAGTACTTC

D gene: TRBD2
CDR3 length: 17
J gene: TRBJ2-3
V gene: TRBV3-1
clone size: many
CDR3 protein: CASSQDSAGVSTDTQYF
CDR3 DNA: TGTGCCAGCAGCCAAGATAGCGCGGGGGTTAGCACAGATACGCAGTATTTT

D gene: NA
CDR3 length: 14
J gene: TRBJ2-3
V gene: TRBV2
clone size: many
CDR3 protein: CASSGDGLRDTQYF
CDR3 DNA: TGTGCCAGCAGTGGGGACGGGCTAAGGGATACGCAGTATTTT

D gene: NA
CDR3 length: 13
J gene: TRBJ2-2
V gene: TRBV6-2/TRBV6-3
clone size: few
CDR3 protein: CASSTSVTGELFF
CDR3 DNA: NA

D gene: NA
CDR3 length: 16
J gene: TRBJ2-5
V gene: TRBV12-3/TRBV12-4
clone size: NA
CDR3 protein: CASSLIGFSEGETQYF
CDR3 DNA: TGTGCCAGCAGTTTAATCGGTTTCAGCGAGGGGGAGACCCAGTACTTC

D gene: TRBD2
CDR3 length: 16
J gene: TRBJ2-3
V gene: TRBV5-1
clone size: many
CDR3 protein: CASSLGLGGGTDTQYF
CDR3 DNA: TGCGCCAGCAGCTTGGGCCTCGGGGGGGGCACAGATACGCAGTATTTT

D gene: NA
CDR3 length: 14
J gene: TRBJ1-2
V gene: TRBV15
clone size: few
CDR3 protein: CATSQTQGLYGYTF
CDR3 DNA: TGTGCCACCAGCCAAACACAGGGCCTCTATGGCTACACCTTC

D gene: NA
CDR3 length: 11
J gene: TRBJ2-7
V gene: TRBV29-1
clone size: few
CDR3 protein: CSEDISYEQYF
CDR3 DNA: TGCAGCGAGGACATTTCCTACGAGCAGTACTTC

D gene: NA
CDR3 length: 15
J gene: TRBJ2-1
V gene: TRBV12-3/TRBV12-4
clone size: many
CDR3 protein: CASSPTGRNYNEQFF
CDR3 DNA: TGTGCCAGCAGTCCGACAGGGAGGAACTACAATGAGCAGTTCTTC

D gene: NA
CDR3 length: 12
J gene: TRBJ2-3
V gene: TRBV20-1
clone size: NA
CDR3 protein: CSASPRPDTQYF
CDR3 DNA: TGCAGTGCTAGTCCGCGCCCAGATACGCAGTATTTT

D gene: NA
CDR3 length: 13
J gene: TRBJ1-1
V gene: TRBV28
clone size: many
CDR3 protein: CASTILMNTEAFF
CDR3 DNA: TGTGCCAGCACCATCCTCATGAACACTGAAGCTTTCTTT

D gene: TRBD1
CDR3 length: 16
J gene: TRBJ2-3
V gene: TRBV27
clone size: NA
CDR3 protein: CASSTRQGGTGDTQYF
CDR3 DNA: TGTGCCAGCAGTACTCGACAGGGGGGTACAGGAGATACGCAGTATTTT

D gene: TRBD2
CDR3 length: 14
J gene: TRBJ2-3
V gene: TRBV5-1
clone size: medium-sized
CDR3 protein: CASSSGGPGDTQYF
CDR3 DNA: TGCGCCAGCAGCTCGGGGGGGCCGGGAGATACGCAGTATTTT

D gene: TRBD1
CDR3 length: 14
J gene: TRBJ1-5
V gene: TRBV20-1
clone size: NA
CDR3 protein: CSARGGQGNQPQHF
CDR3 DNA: TGCAGTGCTAGAGGAGGACAGGGCAATCAGCCCCAGCATTTT

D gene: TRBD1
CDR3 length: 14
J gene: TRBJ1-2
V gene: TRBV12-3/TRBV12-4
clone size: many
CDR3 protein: CASSLQGESYGYTF
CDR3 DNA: TGTGCCAGCAGTTTACAGGGGGAGAGCTATGGCTACACCTTC

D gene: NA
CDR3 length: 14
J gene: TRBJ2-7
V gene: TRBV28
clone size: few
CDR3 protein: CASSPLRGSYEQYF
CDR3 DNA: TGTGCCAGCAGTCCCCTCAGGGGATCCTACGAGCAGTACTTC

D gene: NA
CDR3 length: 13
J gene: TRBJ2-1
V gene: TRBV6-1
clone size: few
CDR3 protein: CASRMDPYNEQFF
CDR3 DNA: TGTGCCAGCAGGATGGACCCATACAATGAGCAGTTCTTC

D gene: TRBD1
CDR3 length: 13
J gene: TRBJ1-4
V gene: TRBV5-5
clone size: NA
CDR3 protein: CASRRDSNEKLFF
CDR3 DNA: TGTGCCAGCAGGCGGGACAGTAATGAAAAACTGTTTTTT

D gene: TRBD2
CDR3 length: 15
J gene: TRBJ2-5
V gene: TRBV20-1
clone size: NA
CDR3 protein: CSAKGLAGVSETQYF
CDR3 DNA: TGCAGTGCCAAAGGACTAGCGGGAGTTTCAGAGACCCAGTACTTC

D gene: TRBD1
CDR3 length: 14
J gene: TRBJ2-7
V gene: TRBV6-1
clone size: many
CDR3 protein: CASSRAGTDYEQYF
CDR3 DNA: TGTGCCAGCAGTCGCGCCGGGACAGACTACGAGCAGTACTTC

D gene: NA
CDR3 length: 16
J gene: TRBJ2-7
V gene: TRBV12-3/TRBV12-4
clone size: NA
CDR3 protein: CASSFIVGGGAYEQYF
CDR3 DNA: TGTGCCAGCAGTTTCATCGTCGGGGGTGGGGCCTACGAGCAGTACTTC

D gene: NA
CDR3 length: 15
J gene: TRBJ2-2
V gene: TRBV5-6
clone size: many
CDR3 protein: CASSFQSTTTGELFF
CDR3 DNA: TGTGCCAGCAGCTTTCAATCTACGACCACCGGGGAGCTGTTTTTT

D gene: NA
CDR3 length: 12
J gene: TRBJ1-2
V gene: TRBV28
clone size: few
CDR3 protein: CASYRVAYGYTF
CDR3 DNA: TGTGCCAGCTACAGGGTCGCCTATGGCTACACCTTC

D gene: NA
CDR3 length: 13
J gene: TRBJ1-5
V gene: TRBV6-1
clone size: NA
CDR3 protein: CASGGTGNQPQHF
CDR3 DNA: TGTGCCAGTGGAGGCACAGGTAATCAGCCCCAGCATTTT

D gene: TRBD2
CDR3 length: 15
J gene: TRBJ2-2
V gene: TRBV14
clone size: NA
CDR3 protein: CASTLGLAGAGELFF
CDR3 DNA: TGTGCCAGCACCCTGGGACTAGCGGGAGCCGGGGAGCTGTTTTTT

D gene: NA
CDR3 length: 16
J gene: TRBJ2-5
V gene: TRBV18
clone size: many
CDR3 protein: CASSPSIARGGETQYF
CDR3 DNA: TGTGCCAGCTCCCCCTCAATTGCGAGGGGTGGGGAGACCCAGTACTTC

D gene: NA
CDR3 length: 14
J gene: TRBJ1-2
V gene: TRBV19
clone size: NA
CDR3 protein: CASSVGRGFVGYTF
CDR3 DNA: TGTGCCAGTAGTGTCGGCAGGGGTTTTGTCGGCTACACCTTC

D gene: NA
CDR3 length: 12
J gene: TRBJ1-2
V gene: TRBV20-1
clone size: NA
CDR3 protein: CSATGEGYGYTF
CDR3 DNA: TGCAGTGCTACAGGGGAGGGCTATGGCTACACCTTC

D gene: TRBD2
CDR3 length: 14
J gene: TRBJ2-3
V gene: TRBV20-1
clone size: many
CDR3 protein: CSAPVAGGTDTQYF
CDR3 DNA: TGCAGTGCCCCCGTGGCGGGGGGCACAGATACGCAGTATTTT

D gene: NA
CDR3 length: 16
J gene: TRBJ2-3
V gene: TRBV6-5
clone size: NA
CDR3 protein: CASSYLRNGITDTQYF
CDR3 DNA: TGTGCCAGCAGTTATCTTAGAAACGGGATAACAGATACGCAGTATTTT

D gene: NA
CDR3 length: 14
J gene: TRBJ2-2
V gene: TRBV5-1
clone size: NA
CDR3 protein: CASTRQGEAGELFF
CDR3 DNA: TGCGCCAGCACCCGGCAGGGTGAAGCCGGGGAGCTGTTTTTT

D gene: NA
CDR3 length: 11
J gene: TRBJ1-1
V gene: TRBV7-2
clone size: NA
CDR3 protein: CASSPKTKAFF
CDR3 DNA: TGTGCCAGCAGCCCGAAAACTAAAGCTTTCTTT

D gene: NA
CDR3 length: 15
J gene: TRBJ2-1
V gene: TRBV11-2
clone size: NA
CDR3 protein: CASSLDFAVYNDQFF
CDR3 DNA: TGTGCCAGCAGCTTAGATTTCGCAGTTTACAATGATCAGTTCTTC

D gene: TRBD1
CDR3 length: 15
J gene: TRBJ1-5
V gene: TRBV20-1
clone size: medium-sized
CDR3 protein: CSARRPDRDNQPQHF
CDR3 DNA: TGCAGTGCTAGACGTCCGGACAGGGACAATCAGCCCCAGCATTTT

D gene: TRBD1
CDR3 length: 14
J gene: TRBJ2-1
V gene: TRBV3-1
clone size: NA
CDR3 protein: CASSLTGPNFEQFF
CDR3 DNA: TGTGCCAGCAGCCTGACAGGGCCCAATTTTGAGCAGTTCTTC

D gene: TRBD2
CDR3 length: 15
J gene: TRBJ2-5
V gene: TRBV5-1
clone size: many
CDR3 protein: CASSLDLGGGETQYF
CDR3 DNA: TGCGCCAGCAGCTTGGATCTTGGCGGGGGAGAGACCCAGTACTTC

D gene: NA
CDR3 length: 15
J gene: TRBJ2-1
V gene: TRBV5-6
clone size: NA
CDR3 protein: CASSLVSGFYNEQFF
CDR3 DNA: TGTGCCAGCAGCTTGGTTAGCGGATTCTACAATGAGCAGTTCTTC

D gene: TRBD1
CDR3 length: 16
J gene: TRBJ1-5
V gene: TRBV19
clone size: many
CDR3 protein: CASMGGTGSSNQPQHF
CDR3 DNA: TGTGCCAGTATGGGGGGGACAGGGAGTAGCAATCAGCCCCAGCATTTT

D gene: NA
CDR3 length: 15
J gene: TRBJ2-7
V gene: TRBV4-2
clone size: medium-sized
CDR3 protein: CASSLPGPREEEQYF
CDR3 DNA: TGTGCCAGCAGCCTCCCGGGTCCCAGAGAGGAGGAGCAGTACTTC

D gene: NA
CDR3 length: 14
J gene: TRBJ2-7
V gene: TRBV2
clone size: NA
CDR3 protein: CASTLTHGGPEQYF
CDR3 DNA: TGTGCCAGCACCCTCACCCACGGGGGACCCGAGCAGTACTTC

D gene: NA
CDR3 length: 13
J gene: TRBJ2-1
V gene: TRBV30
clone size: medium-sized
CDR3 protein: CAWRRSGINEQFF
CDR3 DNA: TGTGCCTGGCGAAGGTCGGGCATCAATGAGCAGTTCTTC

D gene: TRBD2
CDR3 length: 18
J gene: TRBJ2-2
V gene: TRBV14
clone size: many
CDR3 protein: CASSQNLAGGPGTGELFF
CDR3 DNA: TGTGCCAGCAGCCAAAATCTAGCGGGAGGGCCGGGCACCGGGGAGCTGTTTTTT

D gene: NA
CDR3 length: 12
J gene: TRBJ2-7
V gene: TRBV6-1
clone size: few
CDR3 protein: CASRPRGGEQYF
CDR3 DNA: TGTGCCAGCAGACCGAGGGGCGGCGAGCAGTACTTC

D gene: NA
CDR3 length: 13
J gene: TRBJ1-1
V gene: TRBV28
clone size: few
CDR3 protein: CASSPPGLTEAFF
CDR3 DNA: TGTGCCAGCAGTCCGCCGGGGCTAACTGAAGCTTTCTTT

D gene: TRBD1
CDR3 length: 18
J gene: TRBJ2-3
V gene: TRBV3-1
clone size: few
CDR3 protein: CASSQTGDQGSNADTQYF
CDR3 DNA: TGTGCCAGCAGCCAAACAGGGGATCAGGGGAGTAACGCAGATACGCAGTATTTT

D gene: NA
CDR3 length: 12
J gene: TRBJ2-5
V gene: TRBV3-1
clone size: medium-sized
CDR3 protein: CASSPQTRSQYF
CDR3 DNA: TGTGCCAGCAGCCCACAGACTCGTTCCCAGTACTTC